This T cell receptor (beta chain) appears in the sequencing data of a study of T cell changes during pregnancy in multiple sclerosis (dated by TCRdb to the late 2010s). With regard to the full study: In women with multiple sclerosis, the researchers looked at how the T cell repertoire shifted as pregnancy progressed.

Receptor libraries were prepared by the immunoSEQ multiplex PCR assay. TCRdb's version of the immuneACCESS table is confined to in-frame rearrangements and falls short of the full clone set. An unresolved V gene accounts for under half of the shortfall where checked; the remainder is of unknown origin. The sample has 45,000 to 75,000 clones on record, about 92% of them singletons. 0.7% to 1% of the sample rests with the top ten. Deletion took 4 bases off V and 7 bases off J, with a span of 14 bases between the germline ends. Sequences SEHNR (CDR1) and FQNEAQ (CDR2) are obtained from the germline V gene (reference sequence). The CDR3 sequence holds 14 residues, the cysteine and phenylalanine included. The entry retains the CDR3 DNA only, 42 bases that are in frame from base 1. In regard to this clone: Its recognized antigen is unknown. Base qualities were left out, and no much larger clone turns up one base away.

This sequence uses TRBV7-9 and TRBJ2-1, and perhaps TRBD1 as D gene, on 6 matching bases. This material consisted of peripheral blood, taken in the first trimester of pregnancy. The sequence was obtained from a female donor with multiple sclerosis, enrolled in a pregnancy study. The CDR3 protein: CASSYDSQGNEQFF. The base sequence is TGTGCCAGCAGCTACGACTCCCAGGGGAATGAGCAGTTCTTC.